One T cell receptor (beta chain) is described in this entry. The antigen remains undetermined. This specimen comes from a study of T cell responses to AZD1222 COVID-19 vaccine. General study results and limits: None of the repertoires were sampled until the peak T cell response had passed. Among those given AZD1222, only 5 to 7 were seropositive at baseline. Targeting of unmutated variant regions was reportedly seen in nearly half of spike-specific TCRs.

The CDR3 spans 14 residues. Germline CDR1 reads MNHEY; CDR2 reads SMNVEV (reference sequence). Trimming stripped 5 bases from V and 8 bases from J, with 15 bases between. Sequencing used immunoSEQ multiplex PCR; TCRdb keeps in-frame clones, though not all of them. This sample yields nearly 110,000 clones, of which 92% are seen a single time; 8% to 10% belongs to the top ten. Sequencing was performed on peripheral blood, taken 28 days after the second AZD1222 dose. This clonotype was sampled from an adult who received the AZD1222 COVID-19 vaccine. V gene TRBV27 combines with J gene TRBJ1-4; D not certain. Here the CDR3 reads CASSPAFRPEKLFF. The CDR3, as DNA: TGTGCCAGCAGTCCGGCTTTTAGGCCGGAAAAACTGTTTTTT.